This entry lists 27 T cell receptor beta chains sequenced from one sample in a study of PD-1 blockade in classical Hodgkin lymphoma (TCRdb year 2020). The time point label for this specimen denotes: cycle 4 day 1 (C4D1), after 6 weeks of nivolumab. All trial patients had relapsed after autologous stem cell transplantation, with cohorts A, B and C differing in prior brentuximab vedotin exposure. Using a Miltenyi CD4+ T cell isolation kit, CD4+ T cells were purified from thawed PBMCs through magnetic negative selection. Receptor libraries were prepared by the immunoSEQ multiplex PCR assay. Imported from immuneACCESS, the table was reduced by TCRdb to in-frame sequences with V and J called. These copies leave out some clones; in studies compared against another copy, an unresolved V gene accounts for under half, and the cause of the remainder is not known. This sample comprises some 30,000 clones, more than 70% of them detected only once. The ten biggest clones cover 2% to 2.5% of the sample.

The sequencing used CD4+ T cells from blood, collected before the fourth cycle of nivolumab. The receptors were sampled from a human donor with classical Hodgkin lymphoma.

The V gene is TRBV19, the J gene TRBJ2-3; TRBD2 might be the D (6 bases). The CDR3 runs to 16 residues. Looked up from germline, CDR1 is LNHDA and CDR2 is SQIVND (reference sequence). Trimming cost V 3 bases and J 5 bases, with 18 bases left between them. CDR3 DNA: TGTGCCAGTAGTATGGGACCCGGGAGATCGGGAGATACGCAGTATTTT. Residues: CASSMGPGRSGDTQYF.

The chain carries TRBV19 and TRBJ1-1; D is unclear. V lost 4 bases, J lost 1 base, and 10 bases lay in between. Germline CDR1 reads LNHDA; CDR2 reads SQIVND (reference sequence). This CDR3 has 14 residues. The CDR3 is CASSTRTGNTEAFF. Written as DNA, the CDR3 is TGTGCCAGTAGTACGCGGACGGGGAACACTGAAGCTTTCTTT. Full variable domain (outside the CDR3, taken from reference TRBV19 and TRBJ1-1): DGGITQSPKYLFRKEGQNVTLSCEQNLNHDAMYWYRQDPGQGLRLIYYSQIVNDFQKGDIAEGYSVSREKKESFPLTVTSAQKNPTAFYLCASSTRTGNTEAFFGQGTRLTVV.

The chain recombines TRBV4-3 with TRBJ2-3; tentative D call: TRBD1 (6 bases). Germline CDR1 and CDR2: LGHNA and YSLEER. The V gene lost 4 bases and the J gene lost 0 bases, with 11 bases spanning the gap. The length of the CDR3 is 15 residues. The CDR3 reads CASSLGQPSTDTQYF. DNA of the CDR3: TGCGCCAGCAGCCTAGGACAGCCTAGCACAGATACGCAGTATTTT.

This CDR3 is CASSWTFGNEQFF. CDR3 coding DNA: TGTGCCAGCAGCTGGACGTTTGGAAATGAGCAGTTCTTC. The gene calls are TRBV27 and TRBJ2-1; D is unresolved. Trimming took off 6 bases at V and 7 bases at J, with 13 bases between the two ends. The germline CDR1 and CDR2 sequences are MNHEY and SMNVEV (reference sequence). The CDR3 sequence is 13 residues long.

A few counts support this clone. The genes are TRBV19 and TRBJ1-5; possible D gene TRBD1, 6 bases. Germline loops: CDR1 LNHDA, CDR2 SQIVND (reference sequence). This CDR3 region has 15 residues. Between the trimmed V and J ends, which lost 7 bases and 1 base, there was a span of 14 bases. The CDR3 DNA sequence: TGTGCCAGTAAGCGCGGGGGCCGGAGCAATCAGCCCCAGCATTTT. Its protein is CASKRGGRSNQPQHF.

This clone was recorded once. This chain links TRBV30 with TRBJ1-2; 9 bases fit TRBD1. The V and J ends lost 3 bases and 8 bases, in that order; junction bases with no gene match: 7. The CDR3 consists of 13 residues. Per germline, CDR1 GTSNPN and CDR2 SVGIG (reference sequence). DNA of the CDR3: TGTGCCTGGAGCCTACAGGGGGCGAGGGGCTACACCTTC. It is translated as CAWSLQGARGYTF.

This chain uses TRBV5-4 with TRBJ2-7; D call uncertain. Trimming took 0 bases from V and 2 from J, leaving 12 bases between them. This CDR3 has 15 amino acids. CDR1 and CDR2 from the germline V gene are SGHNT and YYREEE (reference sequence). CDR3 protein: CASSLGAQTPYEQYF. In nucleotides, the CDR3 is TGTGCCAGCAGCTTGGGCGCACAGACTCCCTACGAGCAGTACTTC.

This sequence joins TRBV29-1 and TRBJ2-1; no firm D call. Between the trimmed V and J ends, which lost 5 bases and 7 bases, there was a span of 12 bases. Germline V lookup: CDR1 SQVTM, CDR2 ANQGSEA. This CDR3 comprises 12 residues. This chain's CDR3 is CSVTFLDNEQFF. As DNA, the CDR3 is TGCAGCGTTACTTTTTTGGATAATGAGCAGTTCTTC.

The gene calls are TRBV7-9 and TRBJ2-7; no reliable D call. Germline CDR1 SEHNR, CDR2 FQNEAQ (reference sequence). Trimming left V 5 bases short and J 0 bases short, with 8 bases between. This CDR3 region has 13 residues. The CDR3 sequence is CASSPRSSYEQYF. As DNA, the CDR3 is TGTGCCAGCAGCCCCAGGAGCTCCTACGAGCAGTACTTC.

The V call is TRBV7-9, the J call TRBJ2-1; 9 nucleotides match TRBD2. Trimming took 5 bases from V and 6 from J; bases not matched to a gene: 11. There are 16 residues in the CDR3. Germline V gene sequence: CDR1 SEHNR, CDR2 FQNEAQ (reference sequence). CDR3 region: CASSEPGLAPSNEQFF. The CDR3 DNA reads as TGTGCCAGCAGCGAACCGGGACTAGCTCCCTCCAATGAGCAGTTCTTC.

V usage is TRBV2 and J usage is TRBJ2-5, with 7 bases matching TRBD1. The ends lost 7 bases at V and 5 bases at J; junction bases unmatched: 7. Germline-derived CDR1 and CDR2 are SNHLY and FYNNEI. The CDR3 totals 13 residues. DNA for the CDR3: TGTGCCAGCATCTCAGGGGGTACGGAGACCCAGTACTTC. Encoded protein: CASISGGTETQYF.

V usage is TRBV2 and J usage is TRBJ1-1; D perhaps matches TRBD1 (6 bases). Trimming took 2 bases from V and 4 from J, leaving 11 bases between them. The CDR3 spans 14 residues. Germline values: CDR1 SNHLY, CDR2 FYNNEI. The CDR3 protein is CASSERGRSTEAFF. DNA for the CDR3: TGTGCCAGCAGTGAACGGGGGCGTAGCACTGAAGCTTTCTTT.

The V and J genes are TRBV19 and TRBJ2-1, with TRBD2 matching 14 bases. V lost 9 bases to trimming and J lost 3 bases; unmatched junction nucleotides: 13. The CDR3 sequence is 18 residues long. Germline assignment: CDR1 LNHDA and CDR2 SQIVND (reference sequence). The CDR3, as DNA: TGTGCCAGCTCCGGGACTAGCGGGAGCCGGGCCCTCTACAATGAGCAGTTCTTC. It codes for CASSGTSGSRALYNEQFF.

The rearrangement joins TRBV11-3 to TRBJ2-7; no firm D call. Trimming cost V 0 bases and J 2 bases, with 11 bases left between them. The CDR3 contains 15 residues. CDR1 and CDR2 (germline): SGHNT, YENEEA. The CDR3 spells CASSLDGGQAYEQYF. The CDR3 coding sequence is TGTGCCAGCAGCTTAGATGGTGGTCAAGCCTACGAGCAGTACTTC.

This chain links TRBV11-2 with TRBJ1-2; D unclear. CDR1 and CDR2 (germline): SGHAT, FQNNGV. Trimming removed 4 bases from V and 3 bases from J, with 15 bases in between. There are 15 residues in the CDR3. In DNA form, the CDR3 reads TGTGCCAGCAGCTCTCGACCTACCGCTCACTATGGCTACACCTTC. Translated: CASSSRPTAHYGYTF. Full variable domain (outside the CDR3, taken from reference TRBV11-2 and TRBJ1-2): EAGVAQSPRYKIIEKRQSVAFWCNPISGHATLYWYQQILGQGPKLLIQFQNNGVVDDSQLPKDRFSAERLKGVDSTLKIQPAKLEDSAVYLCASSSRPTAHYGYTFGSGTRLTVV.

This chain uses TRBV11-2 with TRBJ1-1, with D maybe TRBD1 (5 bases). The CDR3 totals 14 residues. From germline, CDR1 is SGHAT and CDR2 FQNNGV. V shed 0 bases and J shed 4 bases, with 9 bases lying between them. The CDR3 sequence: CASSLDVGGTEAFF. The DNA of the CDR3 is TGTGCCAGCAGCTTAGACGTGGGGGGCACTGAAGCTTTCTTT.

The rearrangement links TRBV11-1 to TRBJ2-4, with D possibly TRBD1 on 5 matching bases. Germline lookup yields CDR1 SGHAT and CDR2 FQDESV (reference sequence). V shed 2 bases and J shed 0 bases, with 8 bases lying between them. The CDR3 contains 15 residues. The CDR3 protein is CASSLQGPAKNIQYF. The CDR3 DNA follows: TGTGCCAGCAGCTTACAGGGTCCAGCCAAAAACATTCAGTACTTC.

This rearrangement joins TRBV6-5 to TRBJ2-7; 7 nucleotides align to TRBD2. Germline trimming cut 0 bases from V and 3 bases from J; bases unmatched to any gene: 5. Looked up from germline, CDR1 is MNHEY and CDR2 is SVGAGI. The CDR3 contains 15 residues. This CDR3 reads CASSYSASGVYEQYF. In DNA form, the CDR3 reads TGTGCCAGCAGTTACTCGGCCAGCGGGGTCTACGAGCAGTACTTC.

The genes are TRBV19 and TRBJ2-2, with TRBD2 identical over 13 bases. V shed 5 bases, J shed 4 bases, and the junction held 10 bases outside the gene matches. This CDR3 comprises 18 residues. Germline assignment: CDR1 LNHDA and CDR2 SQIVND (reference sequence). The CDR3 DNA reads TGTGCCAGTAGTTCTCGACTAGCGGGAGGTGTGGGCACCGGGGAGCTGTTTTTT. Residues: CASSSRLAGGVGTGELFF.

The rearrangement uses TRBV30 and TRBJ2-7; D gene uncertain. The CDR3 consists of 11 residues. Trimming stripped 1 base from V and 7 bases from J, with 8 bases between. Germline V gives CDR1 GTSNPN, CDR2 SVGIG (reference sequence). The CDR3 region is CAWSDVREQYF. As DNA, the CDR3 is TGTGCCTGGAGTGACGTAAGGGAGCAGTACTTC.

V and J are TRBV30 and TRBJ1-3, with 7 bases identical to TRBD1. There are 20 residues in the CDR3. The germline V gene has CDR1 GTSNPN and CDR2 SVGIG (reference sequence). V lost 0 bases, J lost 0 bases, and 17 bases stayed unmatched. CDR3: CAWSVLNRGPNYPSGNTIYF. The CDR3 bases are TGTGCCTGGAGTGTGTTAAACAGGGGACCTAACTACCCCTCTGGAAACACCATATATTTT.

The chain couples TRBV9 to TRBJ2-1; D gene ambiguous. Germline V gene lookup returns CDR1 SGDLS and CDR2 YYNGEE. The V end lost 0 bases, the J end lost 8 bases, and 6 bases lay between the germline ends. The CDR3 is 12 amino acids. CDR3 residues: CASSVVGDEQFF. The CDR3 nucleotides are TGTGCCAGCAGCGTAGTCGGCGATGAGCAGTTCTTC.

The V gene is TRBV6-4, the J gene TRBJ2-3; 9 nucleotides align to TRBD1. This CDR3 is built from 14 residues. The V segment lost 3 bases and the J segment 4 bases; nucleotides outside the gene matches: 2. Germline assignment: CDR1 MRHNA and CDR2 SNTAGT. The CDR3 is CASSEQGAADTQYF. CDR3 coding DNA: TGTGCCAGCAGTGAACAGGGGGCCGCAGATACGCAGTATTTT.

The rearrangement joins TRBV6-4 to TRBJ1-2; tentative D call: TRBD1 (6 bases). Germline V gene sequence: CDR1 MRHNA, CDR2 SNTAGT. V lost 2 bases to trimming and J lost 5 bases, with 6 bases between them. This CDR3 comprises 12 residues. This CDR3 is CASSDRGYGYTF. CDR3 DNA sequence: TGTGCCAGCAGTGACAGGGGGTATGGCTACACCTTC.

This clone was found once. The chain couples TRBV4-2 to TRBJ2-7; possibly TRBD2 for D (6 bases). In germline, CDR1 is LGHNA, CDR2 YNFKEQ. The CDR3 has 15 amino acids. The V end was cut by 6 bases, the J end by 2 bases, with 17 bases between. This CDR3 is CASSREVGGTYEQYF. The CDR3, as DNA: TGTGCCAGCAGTAGAGAAGTCGGGGGTACCTACGAGCAGTACTTC.

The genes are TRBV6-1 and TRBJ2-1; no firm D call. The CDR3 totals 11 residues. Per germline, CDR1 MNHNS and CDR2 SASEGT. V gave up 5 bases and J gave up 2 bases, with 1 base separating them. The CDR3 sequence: CASSTYNEQFF. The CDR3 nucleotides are TGTGCCAGCAGTACCTACAATGAGCAGTTCTTC.

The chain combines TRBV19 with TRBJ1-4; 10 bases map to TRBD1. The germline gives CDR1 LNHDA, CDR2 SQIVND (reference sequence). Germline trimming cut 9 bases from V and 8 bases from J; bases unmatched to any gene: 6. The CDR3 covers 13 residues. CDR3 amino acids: CASTGQGPEKLFF. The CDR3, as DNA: TGTGCCAGCACGGGACAGGGGCCGGAAAAACTGTTTTTT.